This T cell receptor (beta chain) was documented in a study of T cell responses to AZD1222 COVID-19 vaccine. General study points: Sampled repertoires all dated from after the peak T cell response. Reports say nearly half of spike-specific TCRs go after unmutated variant regions.

CDR1 and CDR2 (germline): MRHNA, SNTAGT. This CDR3 has 15 amino acids. J lost 6 bases, V lost 8 bases, and 10 bases had no gene match. This table comes from immunoSEQ multiplex PCR, and its TCRdb copy is limited to in-frame clones, with some not included. In the table there are some 96,000 clones, 92% of which are singletons. This clone was observed once. As yet, its antigen is unknown. The source was peripheral blood, collected on day 0 of AZD1222 vaccination. The TCR was taken from an adult in good health. The J gene is TRBJ2-3, the V gene TRBV6-4; 11 bases line up with TRBD2. DNA for the CDR3: TGTGCCAGCGGAATAGGACTAGCGGGTGGTGATACGCAGTATTTT. Encoded protein: CASGIGLAGGDTQYF.